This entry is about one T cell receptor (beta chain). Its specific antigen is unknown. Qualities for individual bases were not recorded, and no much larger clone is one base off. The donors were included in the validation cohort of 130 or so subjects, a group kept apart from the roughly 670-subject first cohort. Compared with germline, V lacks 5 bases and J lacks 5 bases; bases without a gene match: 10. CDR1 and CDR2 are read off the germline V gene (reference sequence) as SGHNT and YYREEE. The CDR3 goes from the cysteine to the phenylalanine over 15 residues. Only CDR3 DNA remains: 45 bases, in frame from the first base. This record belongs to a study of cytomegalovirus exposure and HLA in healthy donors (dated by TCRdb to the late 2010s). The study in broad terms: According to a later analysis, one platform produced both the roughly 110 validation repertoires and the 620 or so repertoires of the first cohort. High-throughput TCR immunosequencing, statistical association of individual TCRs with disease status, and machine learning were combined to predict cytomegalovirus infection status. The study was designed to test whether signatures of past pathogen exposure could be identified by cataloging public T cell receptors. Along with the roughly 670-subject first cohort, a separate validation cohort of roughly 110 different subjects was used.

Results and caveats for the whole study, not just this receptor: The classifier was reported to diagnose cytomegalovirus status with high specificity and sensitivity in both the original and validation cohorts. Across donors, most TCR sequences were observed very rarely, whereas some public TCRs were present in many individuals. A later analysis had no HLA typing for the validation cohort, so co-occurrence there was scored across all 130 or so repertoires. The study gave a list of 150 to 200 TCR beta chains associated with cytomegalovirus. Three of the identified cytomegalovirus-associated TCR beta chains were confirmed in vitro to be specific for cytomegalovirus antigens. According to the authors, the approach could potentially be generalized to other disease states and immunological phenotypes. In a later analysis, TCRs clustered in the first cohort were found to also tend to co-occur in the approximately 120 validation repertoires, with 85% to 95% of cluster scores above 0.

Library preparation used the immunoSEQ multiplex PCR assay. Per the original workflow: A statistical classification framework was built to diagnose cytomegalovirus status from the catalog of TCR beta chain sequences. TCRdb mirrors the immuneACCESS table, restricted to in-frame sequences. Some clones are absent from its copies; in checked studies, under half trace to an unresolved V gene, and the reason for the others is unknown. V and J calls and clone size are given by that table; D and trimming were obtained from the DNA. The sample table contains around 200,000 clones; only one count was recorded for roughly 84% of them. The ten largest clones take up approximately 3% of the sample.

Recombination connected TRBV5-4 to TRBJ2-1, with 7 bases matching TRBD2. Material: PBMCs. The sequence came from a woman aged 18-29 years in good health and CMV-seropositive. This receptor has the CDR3 CASRWGGGADNEQFF. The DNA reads TGTGCCAGCAGATGGGGGGGAGGTGCGGACAATGAGCAGTTCTTC. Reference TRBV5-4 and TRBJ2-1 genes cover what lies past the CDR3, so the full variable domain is ETGVTQSPTHLIKTRGQQVTLRCSSQSGHNTVSWYQQALGQGPQFIFQYYREEENGRGNFPPRFSGLQFPNYSSELNVNALELDDSALYLCASRWGGGADNEQFFGPGTRLTVL.